This is a list of T cell receptor beta chains from one sample in a study of lymphopenia after photon versus proton radiotherapy. Clones were read by immunoSEQ multiplex PCR, and TCRdb kept only the in-frame ones, dropping some. The sample includes roughly 45,000 clones, over 75% of them seen just once. Source: peripheral blood, taken from a patient treated with photon-based radiotherapy. The receptors were gathered from a man between 40 and 49 years old with gastric cancer. Each CDR3 is given with its conserved first and last residue. The D gene is left open where the match is weak. Rows may omit the clone size; those that give it use once, few, many or a size class.

size	J	D	V	CDR3	DNA
.	TRBJ2-5	.	TRBV5-4	CASSQGLGTETQYF	TGTGCCAGCAGCCAAGGACTGGGGACGGAGACCCAGTACTTC
.	TRBJ2-2	.	TRBV18	CASSSVTGPGELFF	TGTGCCAGCTCATCGGTTACAGGGCCCGGGGAGCTGTTTTTT
.	TRBJ2-3	TRBD2	TRBV4-2	CASSQDEASGGDTQYF	TGTGCCAGCAGCCAAGATGAGGCTAGCGGGGGGGATACGCAGTATTTT
.	TRBJ1-1	.	TRBV5-4	CASSLVGREAFF	TGTGCCAGCAGCCTCGTGGGGCGTGAAGCTTTCTTT
few	TRBJ1-1	.	TRBV6-5	CASSYSRQMNTEAFF	TGTGCCAGCAGTTACTCGAGGCAGATGAACACTGAAGCTTTCTTT
.	TRBJ2-1	TRBD2	TRBV28	CASSKRGGGTNEQFF	TGTGCCAGCAGTAAAAGGGGCGGGGGGACGAATGAGCAGTTCTTC
few	TRBJ1-6	.	TRBV30	CAWRATATNSPLHF	TGTGCCTGGAGAGCGACAGCGACCAATTCACCCCTCCACTTT
.	TRBJ1-5	.	TRBV7-9	CASSSLGGQGGHQPQHF	TGTGCCAGCAGCTCTTTGGGCGGGCAGGGCGGTCATCAGCCCCAGCATTTT
.	TRBJ1-1	.	TRBV29-1	CSVEVMSDTEAFF	TGCAGCGTTGAAGTTATGTCAGACACTGAAGCTTTCTTT
.	TRBJ1-1	.	TRBV4-2	CASSQGQQLNTEAFF	TGTGCCAGCAGCCAAGGACAGCAGCTGAACACTGAAGCTTTCTTT
once	TRBJ2-5	TRBD1	TRBV9	CASSFRGQETQYF	TGTGCCAGCAGCTTCAGGGGGCAAGAGACCCAGTACTTC
.	TRBJ1-1	.	TRBV6-1	CASSALTGNTEAFF	TGTGCCAGCAGTGCCCTTACAGGGAACACTGAAGCTTTCTTT
few	TRBJ1-5	.	TRBV18	CASSPIAGIGQPQHF	TGTGCCAGCTCCCCGATAGCAGGGATAGGCCAGCCCCAGCATTTT
.	TRBJ1-5	.	TRBV19	CASSIGEGQPQHF	TGTGCCAGTAGTATCGGGGAGGGTCAGCCCCAGCATTTT
.	TRBJ1-1	TRBD1	TRBV4-1	CASRPQGVSEAFF	TGCGCCAGCAGACCACAGGGGGTCTCTGAAGCTTTCTTT
few	TRBJ2-2	.	TRBV11-1	CASSYGGPLAGELFF	TGTGCCAGCAGCTACGGGGGGCCTCTAGCCGGGGAGCTGTTTTTT
.	TRBJ2-5	TRBD2	TRBV5-1	CASAISGGSQETQYF	TGCGCCAGCGCTATAAGCGGGGGGAGCCAAGAGACCCAGTACTTC
.	TRBJ2-1	.	TRBV9	CASSVAGDSYNEQFF	TGTGCCAGCAGCGTAGCCGGCGACTCCTACAATGAGCAGTTCTTC
.	TRBJ2-5	.	TRBV2	CASLPTRQETQYF	TGTGCCAGCCTGCCTACTCGGCAAGAGACCCAGTACTTC
.	TRBJ1-1	.	TRBV19	CASSMEAGNTEAFF	TGTGCCAGTAGTATGGAAGCGGGGAACACTGAAGCTTTCTTT
.	TRBJ2-2	.	TRBV30	CAWRPGNTGELFF	TGTGCCTGGAGACCGGGGAACACCGGGGAGCTGTTTTTT
once	TRBJ2-2	.	TRBV10-3	CAISESMGAGELFF	TGTGCCATCAGTGAGTCGATGGGAGCCGGGGAGCTGTTTTTT
.	TRBJ2-3	.	TRBV10-3	CAISELGTWQYF	TGTGCCATCAGTGAGTTGGGGACTTGGCAGTATTTT
.	TRBJ2-5	TRBD2	TRBV30	CAWRPQGGRVRTQYF	TGTGCCTGGAGGCCCCAGGGAGGGAGGGTTAGGACCCAGTACTTC
few	TRBJ1-6	.	TRBV7-9	CASSLAGSPLHF	TGTGCCAGCAGCTTAGCGGGGTCACCCCTCCACTTT
.	TRBJ1-6	.	TRBV2	CASRIGSSYNSPLHF	TGTGCCAGCAGGATTGGGAGCTCCTATAATTCACCCCTCCACTTT
once	TRBJ1-2	.	TRBV7-2	CASSTFLSRDYGYTF	TGTGCCAGCAGCACATTCCTTTCAAGGGACTATGGCTACACCTTC
.	TRBJ1-2	TRBD1	TRBV30	CAWSRQGGGYTF	TGTGCCTGGAGTAGGCAGGGGGGTGGCTACACCTTC
.	TRBJ1-2	.	TRBV11-2	CASSKTSPDYGYTF	TGTGCCAGCAGTAAGACCTCCCCTGACTATGGCTACACCTTC
.	TRBJ1-2	TRBD1	TRBV7-1	CASSLGTAYTF	TGTGCCAGCAGCTTAGGGACAGCCTACACCTTC
.	TRBJ2-3	TRBD2	TRBV6-5	CASSYQAGGAVDTQYF	TGTGCCAGCAGTTATCAAGCGGGGGGGGCGGTAGATACGCAGTATTTT
.	TRBJ2-7	.	TRBV19	CASSISGSSLKQYF	TGTGCCAGTAGTATCTCGGGCTCGTCTCTGAAGCAGTACTTC
.	TRBJ2-5	.	TRBV6-6	CASKLAAIQETQYF	TGTGCCAGCAAACTGGCGGCTATCCAAGAGACCCAGTACTTC
.	TRBJ1-5	TRBD1	TRBV7-6	CASSSGTGLMSQPQHF	TGTGCCAGCAGCTCTGGGACAGGGTTGATGAGTCAGCCCCAGCATTTT
.	TRBJ2-3	TRBD1	TRBV7-2	CASSKDRVGDTQYF	TGTGCCAGCAGCAAGGACAGGGTGGGTGATACGCAGTATTTT
.	TRBJ1-3	.	TRBV19	CASSPEDLGNTIYF	TGTGCCAGTAGCCCTGAGGATCTGGGAAACACCATATATTTT
.	TRBJ2-3	TRBD1	TRBV9	CASSGGQGAGGTQYF	TGTGCCAGCAGCGGAGGACAGGGGGCCGGGGGTACGCAGTATTTT
.	TRBJ1-5	.	TRBV5-1	CASSLGAGDSNQPQHF	TGCGCCAGCAGCTTGGGGGCAGGGGATAGCAATCAGCCCCAGCATTTT
.	TRBJ1-1	.	TRBV7-3	CASSLGSNTEAFF	TGTGCCAGCAGCTTGGGGAGTAACACTGAAGCTTTCTTT
.	TRBJ1-2	TRBD1	TRBV4-1	CASSLGQGIRRGYGYTF	TGCGCCAGCAGCCTTGGACAGGGGATCCGTCGGGGCTATGGCTACACCTTC
.	TRBJ2-5	.	TRBV21-1	CASSKRPGQGGLGETQYF	TGTGCCAGCAGCAAAAGGCCCGGACAGGGGGGATTGGGAGAGACCCAGTACTTC
.	TRBJ1-1	.	TRBV30	CAWSVGAEAFF	TGTGCCTGGAGTGTAGGTGCTGAAGCTTTCTTT
.	TRBJ1-4	.	TRBV18	CASSPLGTNEKLFF	TGTGCCAGCTCACCACTGGGTACAAATGAAAAACTGTTTTTT
.	TRBJ2-5	.	TRBV11-2	CASSLEGWQETQYF	TGTGCCAGCAGCTTAGAAGGCTGGCAAGAGACCCAGTACTTC
few	TRBJ2-6	.	TRBV7-6	CASSLAGAGANVLTF	TGTGCCAGCAGCTTAGCGGGGGCTGGGGCCAACGTCCTGACTTTC
few	TRBJ2-3	TRBD2	TRBV11-2	CASSLEIAGGGTDTQYF	TGTGCCAGCAGCTTAGAAATAGCGGGGGGGGGCACAGATACGCAGTATTTT
few	TRBJ2-3	TRBD1	TRBV6-4	CASGTGVVDTQYF	TGTGCCAGCGGGACAGGGGTGGTAGATACGCAGTATTTT
.	TRBJ2-5	TRBD1	TRBV7-3	CASSLLGQAQETQYF	TGTGCCAGCAGCTTACTCGGACAGGCGCAAGAGACCCAGTACTTC
once	TRBJ1-1	.	TRBV18	CASSPGNSGTEAFF	TGTGCCAGCTCACCAGGGAATTCAGGCACTGAAGCTTTCTTT
.	TRBJ1-1	.	TRBV19	CASSVAVYSNTEAFF	TGTGCCAGTAGTGTCGCAGTCTACTCGAACACTGAAGCTTTCTTT
.	TRBJ2-1	TRBD2	TRBV5-4	CASSPREGRSYNEQFF	TGTGCCAGCAGCCCCCGGGAGGGGAGAAGTTACAATGAGCAGTTCTTC
.	TRBJ2-5	TRBD1	TRBV5-1	CASSLGQGASQETQYF	TGCGCCAGCAGCTTGGGGCAGGGGGCCAGCCAAGAGACCCAGTACTTC
.	TRBJ2-3	.	TRBV29-1	CSVEDVLVGRGDTQYF	TGCAGCGTTGAAGATGTTTTAGTCGGCAGAGGAGATACGCAGTATTTT
once	TRBJ1-3	.	TRBV5-1	CASSLGTPISGNTIYF	TGCGCCAGCAGCTTGGGGACGCCGATTTCTGGAAACACCATATATTTT
once	TRBJ2-7	TRBD1	TRBV18	CASSPRTTGSYEQYF	TGTGCCAGCTCACCACGCACGACAGGGTCCTACGAGCAGTACTTC